Listed here is a single TCR beta chain. This entry belongs to a study of T cell changes during pregnancy in multiple sclerosis. Clones were sequenced by immunoSEQ multiplex PCR, and TCRdb holds only the in-frame ones, with some missing. Of about 48,000 clones in the sample, almost 95% are singletons; the top ten hold 0.9% to 1%. V shed 0 bases, J shed 5 bases, and the junction held 5 bases outside the gene matches. Per germline, CDR1 SEHNR and CDR2 FQNEAQ (reference sequence). CDR3 size: 16 residues. This receptor was identified in a female donor in good health, enrolled as a control in a pregnancy study. The starting material was CD4+ T cells from peripheral blood mononuclear cells, obtained in the second trimester of pregnancy. This chain joins TRBV7-9 and TRBJ2-1, with 9 positions matching TRBD2. The CDR3 DNA reads as TGTGCCAGCAGCTTAGCTAGCGGGAGTCAACACAATGAGCAGTTCTTC. Translated: CASSLASGSQHNEQFF. Combining the CDR3 with reference TRBV7-9 and TRBJ2-1 gives the whole variable domain DTGVSQNPRHKITKRGQNVTFRCDPISEHNRLYWYRQTLGQGPEFLTYFQNEAQLEKSRLLSDRFSAERPKGSFSTLEIQRTEQGDSAMYLCASSLASGSQHNEQFFGPGTRLTVL.